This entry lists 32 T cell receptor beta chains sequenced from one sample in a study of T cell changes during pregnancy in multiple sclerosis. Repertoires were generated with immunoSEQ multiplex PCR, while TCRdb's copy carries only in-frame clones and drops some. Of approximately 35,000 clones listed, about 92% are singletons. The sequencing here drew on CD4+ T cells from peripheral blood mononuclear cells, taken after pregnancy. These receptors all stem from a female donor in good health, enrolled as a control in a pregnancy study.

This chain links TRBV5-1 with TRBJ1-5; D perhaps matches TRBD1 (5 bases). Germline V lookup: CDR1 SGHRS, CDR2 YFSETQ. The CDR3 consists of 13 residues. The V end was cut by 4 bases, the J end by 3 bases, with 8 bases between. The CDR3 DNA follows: TGCGCCAGCAGCCAGGGAAACAATCAGCCCCAGCATTTT. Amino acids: CASSQGNNQPQHF.

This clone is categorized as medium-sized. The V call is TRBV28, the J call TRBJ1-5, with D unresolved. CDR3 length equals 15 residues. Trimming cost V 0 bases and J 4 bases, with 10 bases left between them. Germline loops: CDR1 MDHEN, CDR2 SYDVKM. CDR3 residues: CASSLWRVDNQPQHF. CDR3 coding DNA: TGTGCCAGCAGTTTATGGAGGGTTGATAATCAGCCCCAGCATTTT. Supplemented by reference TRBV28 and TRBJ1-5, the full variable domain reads DVKVTQSSRYLVKRTGEKVFLECVQDMDHENMFWYRQDPGLGLRLIYFSYDVKMKEKGDIPEGYSVSREKKERFSLILESASTNQTSMYLCASSLWRVDNQPQHFGDGTRLSIL.

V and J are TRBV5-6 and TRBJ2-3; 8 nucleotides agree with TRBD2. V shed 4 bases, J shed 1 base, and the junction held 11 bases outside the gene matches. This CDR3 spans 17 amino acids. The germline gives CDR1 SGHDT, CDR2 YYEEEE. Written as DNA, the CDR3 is TGTGCCAGCAGCGGAGGAACCCGTAGCGGGGGCACAGATACGCAGTATTTT. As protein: CASSGGTRSGGTDTQYF.

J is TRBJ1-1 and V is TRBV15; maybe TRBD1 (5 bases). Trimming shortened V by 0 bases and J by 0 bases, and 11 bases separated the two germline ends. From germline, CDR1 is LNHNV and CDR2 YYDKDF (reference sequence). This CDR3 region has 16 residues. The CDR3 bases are TGTGCCACCAGCAGAGACGTCAGGGTTATGAACACTGAAGCTTTCTTT. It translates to CATSRDVRVMNTEAFF.

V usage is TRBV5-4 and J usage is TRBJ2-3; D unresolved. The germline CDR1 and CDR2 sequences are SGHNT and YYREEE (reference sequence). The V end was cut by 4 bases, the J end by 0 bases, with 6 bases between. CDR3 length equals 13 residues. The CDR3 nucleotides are TGTGCCAGCAGCCTCCCCAGCACAGATACGCAGTATTTT. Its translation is CASSLPSTDTQYF.

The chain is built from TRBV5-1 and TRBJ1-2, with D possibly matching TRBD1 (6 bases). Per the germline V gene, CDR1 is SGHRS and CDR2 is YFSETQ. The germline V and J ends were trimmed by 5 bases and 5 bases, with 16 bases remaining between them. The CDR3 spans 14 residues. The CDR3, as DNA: TGCGCCAGCAGTGAACAGGGTGAAGGGTATGGCTACACCTTC. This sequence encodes CASSEQGEGYGYTF. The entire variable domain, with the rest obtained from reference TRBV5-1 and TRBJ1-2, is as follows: KAGVTQTPRYLIKTRGQQVTLSCSPISGHRSVSWYQQTPGQGLQFLFEYFSETQRNKGNFPGRFSGRQFSNSRSEMNVSTLELGDSALYLCASSEQGEGYGYTFGSGTRLTVV.

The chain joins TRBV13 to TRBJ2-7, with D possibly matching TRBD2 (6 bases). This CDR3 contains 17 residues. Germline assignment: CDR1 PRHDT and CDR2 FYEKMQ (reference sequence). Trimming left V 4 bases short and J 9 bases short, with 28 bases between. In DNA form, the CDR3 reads TGTGCCAGCAGCTACCGCACCGGGACGACTAAGATTAGCGGGCAGTACTTC. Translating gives CASSYRTGTTKISGQYF.

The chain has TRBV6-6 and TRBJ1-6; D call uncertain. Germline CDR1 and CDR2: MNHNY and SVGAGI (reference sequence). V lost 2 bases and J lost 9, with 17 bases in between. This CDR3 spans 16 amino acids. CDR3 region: CASSYGSSRGVSPLHF. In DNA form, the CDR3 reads TGTGCCAGCAGTTACGGCAGCTCAAGAGGAGTTTCACCCCTCCACTTT.

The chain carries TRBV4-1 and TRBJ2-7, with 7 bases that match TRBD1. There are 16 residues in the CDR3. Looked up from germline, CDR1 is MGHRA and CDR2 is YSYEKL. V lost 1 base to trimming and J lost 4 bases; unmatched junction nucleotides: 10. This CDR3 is CASSQGLTGTGYEQYF. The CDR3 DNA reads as TGCGCCAGCAGCCAAGGATTGACAGGGACCGGGTACGAGCAGTACTTC.

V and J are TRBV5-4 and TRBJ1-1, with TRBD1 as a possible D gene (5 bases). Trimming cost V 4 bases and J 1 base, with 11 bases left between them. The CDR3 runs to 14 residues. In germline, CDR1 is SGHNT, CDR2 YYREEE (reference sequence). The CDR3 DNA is TGTGCCAGCAGCCCTGCGGGGCCGAACACTGAAGCTTTCTTT. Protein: CASSPAGPNTEAFF. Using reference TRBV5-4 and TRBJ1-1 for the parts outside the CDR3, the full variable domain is ETGVTQSPTHLIKTRGQQVTLRCSSQSGHNTVSWYQQALGQGPQFIFQYYREEENGRGNFPPRFSGLQFPNYSSELNVNALELDDSALYLCASSPAGPNTEAFFGQGTRLTVV.

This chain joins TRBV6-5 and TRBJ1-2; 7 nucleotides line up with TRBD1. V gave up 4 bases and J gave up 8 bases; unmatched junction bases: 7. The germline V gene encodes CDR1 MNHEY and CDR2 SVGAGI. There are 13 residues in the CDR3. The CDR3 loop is CASSFRQGGGYTF. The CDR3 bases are TGTGCCAGCAGTTTCAGACAGGGAGGCGGCTACACCTTC.

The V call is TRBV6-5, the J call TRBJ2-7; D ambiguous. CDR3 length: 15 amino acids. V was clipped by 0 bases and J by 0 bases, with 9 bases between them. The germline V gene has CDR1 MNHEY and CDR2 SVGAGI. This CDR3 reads CASSYSGLYSYEQYF. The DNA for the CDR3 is TGTGCCAGCAGTTACTCGGGCCTATACTCCTACGAGCAGTACTTC.

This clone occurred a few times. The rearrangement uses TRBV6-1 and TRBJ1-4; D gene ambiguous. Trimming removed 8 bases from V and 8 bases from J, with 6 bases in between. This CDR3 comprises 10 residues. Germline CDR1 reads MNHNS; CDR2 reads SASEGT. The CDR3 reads CASRREKLFF. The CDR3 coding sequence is TGTGCCAGCCGGAGGGAAAAACTGTTTTTT.

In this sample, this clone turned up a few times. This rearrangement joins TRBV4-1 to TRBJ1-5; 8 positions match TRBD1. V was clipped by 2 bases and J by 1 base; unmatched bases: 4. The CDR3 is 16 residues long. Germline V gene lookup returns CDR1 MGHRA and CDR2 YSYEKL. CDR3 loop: CASSQPGQGSNQPQHF. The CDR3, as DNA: TGCGCCAGCAGCCAACCAGGACAGGGCAGCAATCAGCCCCAGCATTTT.

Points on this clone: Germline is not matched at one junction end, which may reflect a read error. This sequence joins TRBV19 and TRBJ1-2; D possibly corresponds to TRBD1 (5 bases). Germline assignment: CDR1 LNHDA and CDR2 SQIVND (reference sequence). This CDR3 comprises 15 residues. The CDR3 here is CASSIQGGDDYGYTF. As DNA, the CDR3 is TGTGCCAGCAGTATACAAGGCGGGGACGACTATGGCTACACCTTC.

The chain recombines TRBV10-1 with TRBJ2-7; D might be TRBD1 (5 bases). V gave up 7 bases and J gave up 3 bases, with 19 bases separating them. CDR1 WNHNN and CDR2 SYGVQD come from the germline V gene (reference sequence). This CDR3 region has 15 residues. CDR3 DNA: TGCGCCAGCACTAAGTATCCGCTTAGGGGCTACGAGCAGTACTTC. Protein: CASTKYPLRGYEQYF.

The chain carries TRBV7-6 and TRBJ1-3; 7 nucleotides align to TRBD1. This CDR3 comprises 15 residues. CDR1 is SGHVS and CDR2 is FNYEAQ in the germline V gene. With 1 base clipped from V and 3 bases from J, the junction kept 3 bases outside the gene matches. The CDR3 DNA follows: TGTGCCAGCAGCTTAGGGACAGGCCTTGGAAACACCATATATTTT. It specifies CASSLGTGLGNTIYF.

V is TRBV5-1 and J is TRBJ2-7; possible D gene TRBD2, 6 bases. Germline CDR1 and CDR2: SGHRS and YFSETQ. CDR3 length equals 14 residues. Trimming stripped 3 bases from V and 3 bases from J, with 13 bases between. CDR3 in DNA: TGCGCCAGCAGCTGGGAGGACGGTTACTACGAGCAGTACTTC. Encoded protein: CASSWEDGYYEQYF.

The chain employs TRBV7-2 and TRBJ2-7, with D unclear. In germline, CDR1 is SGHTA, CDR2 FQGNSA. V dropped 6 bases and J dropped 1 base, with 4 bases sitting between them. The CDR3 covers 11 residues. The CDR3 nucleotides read TGTGCCAGCAGACAGTCCTACGAGCAGTACTTC. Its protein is CASRQSYEQYF.

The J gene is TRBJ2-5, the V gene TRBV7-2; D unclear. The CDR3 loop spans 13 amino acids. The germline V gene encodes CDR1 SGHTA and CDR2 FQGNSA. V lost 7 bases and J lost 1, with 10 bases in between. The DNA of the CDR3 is TGTGCCAGCACCTACAGAACCCAAGAGACCCAGTACTTC. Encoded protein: CASTYRTQETQYF.

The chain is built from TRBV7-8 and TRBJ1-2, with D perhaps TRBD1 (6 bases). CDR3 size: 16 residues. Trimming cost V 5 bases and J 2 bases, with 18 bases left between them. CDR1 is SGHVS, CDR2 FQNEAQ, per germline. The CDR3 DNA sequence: TGTGCCAGCAGCGCGTACAGGGTGGCGGGCAACTATGGCTACACCTTC. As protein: CASSAYRVAGNYGYTF. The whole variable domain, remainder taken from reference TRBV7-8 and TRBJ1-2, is GAGVSQSPRYKVAKRGQDVALRCDPISGHVSLFWYQQALGQGPEFLTYFQNEAQLDKSGLPSDRFFAERPEGSVSTLKIQRTQQEDSAVYLCASSAYRVAGNYGYTFGSGTRLTVV.

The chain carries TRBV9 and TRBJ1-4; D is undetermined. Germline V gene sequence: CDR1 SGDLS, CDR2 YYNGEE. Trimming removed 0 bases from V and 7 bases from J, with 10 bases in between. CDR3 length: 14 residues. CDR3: CASSVGARGEKLFF. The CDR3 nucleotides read TGTGCCAGCAGCGTAGGGGCGCGGGGTGAAAAACTGTTTTTT.

CDR3 sequence (DNA): TGTGCCAGCAGCTTAGGGCTCAGGGCGGGGGGGCCTGAACAGTACTTC. This codes for CASSLGLRAGGPEQYF. This rearrangement joins TRBV11-2 to TRBJ2-7; TRBD2 aligns across 9 bases. V trimming: 1 base; J trimming: 10 bases; junction bases outside the gene matches: 14. The CDR3 is 16 amino acids. Germline-derived CDR1 and CDR2 are SGHAT and FQNNGV.

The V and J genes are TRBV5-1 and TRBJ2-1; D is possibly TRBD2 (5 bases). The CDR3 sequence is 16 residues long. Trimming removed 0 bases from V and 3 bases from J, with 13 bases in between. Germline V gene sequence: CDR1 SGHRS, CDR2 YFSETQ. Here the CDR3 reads CASSLGLALDYNEQFF. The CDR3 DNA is TGCGCCAGCAGCTTGGGGCTAGCCTTAGACTACAATGAGCAGTTCTTC.

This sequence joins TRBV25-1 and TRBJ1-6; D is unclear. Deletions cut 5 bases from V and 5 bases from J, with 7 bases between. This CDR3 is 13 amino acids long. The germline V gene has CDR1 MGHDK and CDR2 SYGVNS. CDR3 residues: CASSRRDNSPLHF. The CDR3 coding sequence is TGTGCCAGCAGTCGACGGGATAATTCACCCCTCCACTTT.

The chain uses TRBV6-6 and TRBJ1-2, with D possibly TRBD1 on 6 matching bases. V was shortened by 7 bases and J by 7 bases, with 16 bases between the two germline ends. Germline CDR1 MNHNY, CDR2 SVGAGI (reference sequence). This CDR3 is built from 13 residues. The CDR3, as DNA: TGTGCCAGCACCCAACAGGGCTATGTTGGCTACACCTTC. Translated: CASTQQGYVGYTF.

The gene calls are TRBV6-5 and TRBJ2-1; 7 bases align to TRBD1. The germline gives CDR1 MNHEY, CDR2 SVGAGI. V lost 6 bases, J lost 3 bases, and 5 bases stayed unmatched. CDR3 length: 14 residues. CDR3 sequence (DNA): TGTGCCAGCAGGGACAGGACAGTCTACAATGAGCAGTTCTTC. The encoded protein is CASRDRTVYNEQFF.

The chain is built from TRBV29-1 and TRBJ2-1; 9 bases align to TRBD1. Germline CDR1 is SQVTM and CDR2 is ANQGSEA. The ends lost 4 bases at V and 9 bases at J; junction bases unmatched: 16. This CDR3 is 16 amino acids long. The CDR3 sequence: CSVVGVLDRGDGEQFF. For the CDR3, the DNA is TGCAGCGTTGTAGGTGTCCTGGACAGGGGTGATGGTGAGCAGTTCTTC.

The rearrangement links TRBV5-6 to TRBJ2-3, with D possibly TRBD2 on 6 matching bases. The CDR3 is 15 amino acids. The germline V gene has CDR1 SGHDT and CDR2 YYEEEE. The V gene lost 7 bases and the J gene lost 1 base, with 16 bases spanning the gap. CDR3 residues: CASARVPSGTDTQYF. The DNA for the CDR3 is TGTGCCAGCGCCCGGGTCCCTAGCGGCACAGATACGCAGTATTTT. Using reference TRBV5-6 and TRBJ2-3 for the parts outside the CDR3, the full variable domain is DAGVTQSPTHLIKTRGQQVTLRCSPKSGHDTVSWYQQALGQGPQFIFQYYEEEERQRGNFPDRFSGHQFPNYSSELNVNALLLGDSALYLCASARVPSGTDTQYFGPGTRLTVL.

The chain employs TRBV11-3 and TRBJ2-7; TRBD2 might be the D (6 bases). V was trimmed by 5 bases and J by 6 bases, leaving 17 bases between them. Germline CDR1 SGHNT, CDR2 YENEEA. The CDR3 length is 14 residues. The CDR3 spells CASSPTPGGSEQYF. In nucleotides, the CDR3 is TGTGCCAGCAGCCCGACGCCCGGAGGGAGCGAGCAGTACTTC.

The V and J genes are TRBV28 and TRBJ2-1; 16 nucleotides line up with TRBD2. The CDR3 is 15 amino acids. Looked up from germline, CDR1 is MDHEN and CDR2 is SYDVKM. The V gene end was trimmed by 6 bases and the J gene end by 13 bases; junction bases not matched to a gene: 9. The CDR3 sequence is CASRLGTSGRETQFF. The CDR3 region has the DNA TGTGCCAGCAGACTTGGGACTAGCGGGAGGGAAACCCAGTTCTTC.

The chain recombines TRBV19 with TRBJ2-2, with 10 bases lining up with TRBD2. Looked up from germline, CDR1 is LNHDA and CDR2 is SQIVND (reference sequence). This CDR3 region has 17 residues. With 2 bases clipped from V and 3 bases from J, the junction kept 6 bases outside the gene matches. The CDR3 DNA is TGTGCCAGTAGTATACCCCTACTAGCGGGACACACCGGGGAGCTGTTTTTT. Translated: CASSIPLLAGHTGELFF.